This T cell receptor beta chain comes out of a study of post-analysis software for immune sequencing data. Study-level background: Multiple sclerosis in the patients followed relapsing-remitting, secondary progressive and progressive-relapsing courses.

Notes on the study in general: Significantly lower normalized Chao1 diversity was found in patients with multiple sclerosis relative to controls. Those samples that were prepared in the same batch co-clustered strongly by F measure. The study found TRBV5-6, TRBV5-1 and TRBV20-1 among 4 or 5 TRBV segments more frequent in patients than controls.

Prepared libraries of TCR beta cDNA carried unique molecular identifiers. In TCRdb, the PCR reads were re-called with MiXCR into one record per CDR3 protein. The sample consists of 750,000 to 950,000 distinct CDR3 sequences, about 53% of them appearing once. As regards this clonotype: What it binds is unknown.

CDR1 SGDLS and CDR2 YYNGEE come from the germline V gene. The CDR3 loop spans 13 amino acids. Sequencing input: blood. This chain connects TRBV9 to TRBJ2-5; D gene uncertain. Gene TRBJ2-7 matches the end of the DNA better, so the J call may be wrong. The receptor's source is a girl between 10 and 17 years old with multiple sclerosis. The CDR3 loop is CASSVEGLDEQYF. CDR3 nucleotides: TGTGCCAGCAGCGTAGAGGGTCTGGACGAGCAGTACTTC.